The source of this T cell receptor (beta chain) is a study of T cell responses to AZD1222 COVID-19 vaccine. Study-level points and caveats: Females made up more of the donors, who were largely white British, and clonal diversity may have come out too low. Sampling captured repertoires only after the peak T cell response. Spike-spanning, vaccine-associated CD4 TCRs were dominant at 160-218 and 743-854.

Assay used: immunoSEQ multiplex PCR; TCRdb lists only in-frame clones, some missing. The profile shows 150,000 to 180,000 clones, roughly nine tenths of them singletons. This CDR3 contains 14 residues. Germline CDR1 and CDR2: LNHDA and SQIVND (reference sequence). Trimming took 3 bases from V and 3 from J, leaving 9 bases between them. About this clone: Its matching antigen is unknown.

The chain couples TRBV19 to TRBJ2-1, with D tentatively TRBD2 (6 bases). The receptor was derived from an adult who had recovered from COVID-19. Sequenced here: peripheral blood, sampled after recovery from COVID-19. CDR3 residues: CASSISDYYNEQFF. The CDR3 bases are TGTGCCAGTAGTATCTCGGACTACTACAATGAGCAGTTCTTC.